This T cell receptor (beta chain) was sequenced in a study of vaccination and CD4 T cells after COVID-19. Study at large: Blood was drawn a median around 73 days post second dose, range 14 to 241. Control cultures used a CEFX viral epitope pool, an HIV-1 Nef peptide pool, or no peptide.

The Oncomine TCR Beta short-read assay was applied to DNA of cultured CD4+ T cells. Someone extracted genomic DNA from cultured CD4+ T cells. TCRdb used MiXCR to reprocess the PCR reads, holding one entry per CDR3 protein. The table records around 9,500 distinct CDR3 sequences, less than 65% of them present only once. Note on this clonotype: Its antigen is not known.

Treatment described: roughly 10-day PBMC culture with coronavirus spike peptide pools or control peptides (ViraFEST assay). This sequence was found in a human donor who had recovered from COVID-19. The sequenced material came from CD4+ T cells from blood, cultured in vitro.

In nucleotides, the CDR3 is TGTGCCAGCACCTTACTAGCGGGGTCCTACAATGAGCAGTTCTTC. It yields the protein CASTLLAGSYNEQFF. This chain connects TRBV2 to TRBJ2-1; 10 positions match TRBD2. V was clipped by 7 bases and J by 1 base; unmatched bases: 4. CDR1 is SNHLY, CDR2 FYNNEI, per germline. The CDR3 runs to 15 residues.